This T cell receptor (beta chain) comes out of a study of T cell responses to AZD1222 COVID-19 vaccine. Study results and caveats: The donor cohort was predominantly white British with a female majority, and clonal diversity may have been underestimated.

With regard to this clone: The target antigen is unknown.

Clones were sequenced by immunoSEQ multiplex PCR, and TCRdb holds only the in-frame ones, with some missing. The sample shows roughly 140,000 clones, around 91% of them seen only once. Germline V gene sequence: CDR1 SQVTM, CDR2 ANQGSEA. With V trimmed by 5 bases and J by 3 bases, 6 bases remained unmatched. The CDR3 is 13 residues long. This chain uses TRBV29-1 with TRBJ2-7, with 8 bases that match TRBD2. The starting material was peripheral blood, obtained on day 0 of AZD1222 vaccination. The sequence was obtained from an adult in good health. CDR3 loop: CSVSSGLLYEQYF. In DNA, the CDR3 is TGCAGCGTTTCTAGCGGGTTACTCTACGAGCAGTACTTC.